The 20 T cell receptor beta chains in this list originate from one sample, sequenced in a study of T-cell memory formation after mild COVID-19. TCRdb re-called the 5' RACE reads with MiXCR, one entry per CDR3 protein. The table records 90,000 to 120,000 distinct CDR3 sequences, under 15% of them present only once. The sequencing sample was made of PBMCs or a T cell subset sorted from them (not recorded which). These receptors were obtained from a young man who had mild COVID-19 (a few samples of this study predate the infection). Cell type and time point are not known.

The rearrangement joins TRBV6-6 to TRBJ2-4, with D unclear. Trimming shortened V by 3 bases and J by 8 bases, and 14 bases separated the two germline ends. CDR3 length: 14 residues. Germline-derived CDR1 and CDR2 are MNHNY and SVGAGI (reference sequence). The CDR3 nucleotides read TGTGCCAGCAGTTATTCGCCGACGTTGGACATTCAGTACTTC. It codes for CASSYSPTLDIQYF.

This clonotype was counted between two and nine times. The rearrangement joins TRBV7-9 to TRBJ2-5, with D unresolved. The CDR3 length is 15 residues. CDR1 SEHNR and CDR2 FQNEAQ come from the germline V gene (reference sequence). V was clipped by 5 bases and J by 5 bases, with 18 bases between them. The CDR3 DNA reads TGTGCCAGCAGCCTCCGATTAGAGTCGGTCGAGACCCAGTACTTC. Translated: CASSLRLESVETQYF.

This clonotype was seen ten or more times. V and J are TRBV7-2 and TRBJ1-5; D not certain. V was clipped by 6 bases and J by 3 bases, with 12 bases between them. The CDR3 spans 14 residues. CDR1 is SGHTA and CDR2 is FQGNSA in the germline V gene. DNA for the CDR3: TGTGCCAGCAGTGTTAAGGACGACAATCAGCCCCAGCATTTT. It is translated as CASSVKDDNQPQHF.

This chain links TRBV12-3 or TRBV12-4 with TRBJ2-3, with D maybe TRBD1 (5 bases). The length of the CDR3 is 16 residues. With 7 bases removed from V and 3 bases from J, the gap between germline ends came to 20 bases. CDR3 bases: TGTGCCAGCACGTCCGGGCTACAAAGGGGTACAGATACGCAGTATTTT. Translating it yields CASTSGLQRGTDTQYF.

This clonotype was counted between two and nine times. CDR3 region: CASSLRDRVVGELFF. The CDR3 DNA sequence: TGCGCCAGCAGCCTACGGGACAGGGTCGTCGGGGAGCTGTTTTTT. The V call is TRBV5-1, the J call TRBJ2-2; 9 bases are a match to TRBD1. The CDR3 covers 15 residues. Germline V gene sequence: CDR1 SGHRS, CDR2 YFSETQ. Germline trimming cut 4 bases from V and 7 bases from J; bases unmatched to any gene: 8.

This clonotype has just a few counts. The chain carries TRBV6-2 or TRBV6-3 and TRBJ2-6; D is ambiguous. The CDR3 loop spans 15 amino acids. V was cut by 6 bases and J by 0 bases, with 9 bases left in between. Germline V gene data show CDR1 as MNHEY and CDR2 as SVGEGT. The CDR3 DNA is TGTGCCAGCAGCTCACAGAACTCTGGGGCCAACGTCCTGACTTTC. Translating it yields CASSSQNSGANVLTF.

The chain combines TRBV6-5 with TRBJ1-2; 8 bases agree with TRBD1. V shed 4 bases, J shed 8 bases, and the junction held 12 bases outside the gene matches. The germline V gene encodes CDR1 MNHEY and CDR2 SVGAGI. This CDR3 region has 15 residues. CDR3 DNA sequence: TGTGCCAGCAGTTCAGGACAGGGACCTAGTTTGGGCTACACCTTC. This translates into CASSSGQGPSLGYTF.

CDR3 nucleotide sequence: TGTGCCAGCAAAGTAACCACCGGGACTAGACACCACAATGAGCAGTTCTTC. This sequence encodes CASKVTTGTRHHNEQFF. The gene calls are TRBV5-8 and TRBJ2-1; TRBD2 aligns across 8 bases. Germline V gene sequence: CDR1 SGHTS, CDR2 YDEGEE. The CDR3 loop spans 17 amino acids. The junction had 16 bases not matched to a gene; V was cut back by 6 bases and J by 5 bases.

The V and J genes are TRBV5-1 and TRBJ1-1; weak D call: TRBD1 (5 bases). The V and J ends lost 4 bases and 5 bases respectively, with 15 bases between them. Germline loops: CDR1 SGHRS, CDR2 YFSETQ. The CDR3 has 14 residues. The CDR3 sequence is CASSLGRGRTEAFF. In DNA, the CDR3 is TGCGCCAGCAGCCTTGGCCGGGGACGAACTGAAGCTTTCTTT.

CDR3 in amino acids: CASSRRVNYGYTF. CDR3 nucleotide sequence: TGTGCCAGCAGCCGAAGGGTCAACTATGGCTACACCTTC. The V and J genes are TRBV7-9 and TRBJ1-2; D is undetermined. V lost 5 bases to trimming and J lost 2 bases, with 9 bases between them. This CDR3 is 13 amino acids long. The germline CDR1 and CDR2 sequences are SEHNR and FQNEAQ (reference sequence). Filled out from reference TRBV7-9 and TRBJ1-2, the complete variable domain reads DTGVSQNPRHKITKRGQNVTFRCDPISEHNRLYWYRQTLGQGPEFLTYFQNEAQLEKSRLLSDRFSAERPKGSFSTLEIQRTEQGDSAMYLCASSRRVNYGYTFGSGTRLTVV.

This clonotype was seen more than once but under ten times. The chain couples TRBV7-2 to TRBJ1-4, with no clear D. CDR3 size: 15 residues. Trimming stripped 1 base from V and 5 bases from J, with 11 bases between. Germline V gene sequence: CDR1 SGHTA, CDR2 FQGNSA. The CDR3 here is CASSLVGPINEKLFF. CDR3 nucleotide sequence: TGTGCCAGCAGCTTAGTTGGGCCGATAAATGAAAAACTGTTTTTT.

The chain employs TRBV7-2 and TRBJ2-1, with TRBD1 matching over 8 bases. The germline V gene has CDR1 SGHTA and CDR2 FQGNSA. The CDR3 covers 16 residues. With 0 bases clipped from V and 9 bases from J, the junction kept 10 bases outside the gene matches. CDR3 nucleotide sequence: TGTGCCAGCAGCTTAGCGGGGGGCAGGGGGCCGGGTGAGCAGTTCTTC. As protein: CASSLAGGRGPGEQFF.

The chain's CDR3 is CSATRDLHYGYTF. The CDR3 bases are TGCAGTGCTACCAGGGATCTTCACTATGGCTACACCTTC. The chain combines TRBV20-1 with TRBJ1-2; D might be TRBD1 (5 bases). In germline, CDR1 is DFQATT, CDR2 SNEGSKA (reference sequence). The length of the CDR3 is 13 residues. Trimming left V 4 bases short and J 3 bases short, with 12 bases between.

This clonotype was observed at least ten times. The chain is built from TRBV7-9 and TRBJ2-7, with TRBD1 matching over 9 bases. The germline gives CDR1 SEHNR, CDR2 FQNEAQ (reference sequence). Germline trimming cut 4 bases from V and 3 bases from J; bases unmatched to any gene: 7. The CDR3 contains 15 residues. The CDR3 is CASSYQGTGNYEQYF. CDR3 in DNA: TGTGCCAGCAGCTACCAAGGGACAGGGAACTACGAGCAGTACTTC.

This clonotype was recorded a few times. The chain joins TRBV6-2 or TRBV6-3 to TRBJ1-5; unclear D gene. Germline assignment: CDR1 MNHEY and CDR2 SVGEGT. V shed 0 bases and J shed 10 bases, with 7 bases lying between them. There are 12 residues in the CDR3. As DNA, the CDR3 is TGTGCCAGCAGTTACTCGACGGGCCCCCAGCATTTT. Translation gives CASSYSTGPQHF.

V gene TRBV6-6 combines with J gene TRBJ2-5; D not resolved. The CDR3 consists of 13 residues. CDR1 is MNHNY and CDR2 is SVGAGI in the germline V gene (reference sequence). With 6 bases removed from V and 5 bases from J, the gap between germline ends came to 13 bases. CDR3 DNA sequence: TGTGCCAGCAGATGGACCCTGTGGGAGACCCAGTACTTC. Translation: CASRWTLWETQYF.

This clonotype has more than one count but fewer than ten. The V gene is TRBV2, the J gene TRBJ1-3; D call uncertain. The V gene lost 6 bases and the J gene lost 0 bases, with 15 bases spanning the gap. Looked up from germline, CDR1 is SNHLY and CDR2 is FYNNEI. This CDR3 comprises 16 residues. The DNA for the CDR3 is TGTGCCAGCAGACAAACAACCGAGAGCTCTGGAAACACCATATATTTT. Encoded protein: CASRQTTESSGNTIYF.

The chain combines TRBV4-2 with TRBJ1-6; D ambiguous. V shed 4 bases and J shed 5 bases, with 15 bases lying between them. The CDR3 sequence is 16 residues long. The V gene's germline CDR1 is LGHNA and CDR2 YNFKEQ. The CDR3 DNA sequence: TGTGCCAGCAGCCCCATCGGGTTGGGAGATAATTCACCCCTCCACTTT. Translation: CASSPIGLGDNSPLHF.

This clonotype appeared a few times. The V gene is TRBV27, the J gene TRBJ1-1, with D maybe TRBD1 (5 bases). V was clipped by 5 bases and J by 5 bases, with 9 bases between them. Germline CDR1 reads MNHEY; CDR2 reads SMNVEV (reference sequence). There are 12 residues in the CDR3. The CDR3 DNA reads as TGTGCCAGCAGTGGGGGTGTAACTGAAGCTTTCTTT. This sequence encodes CASSGGVTEAFF.

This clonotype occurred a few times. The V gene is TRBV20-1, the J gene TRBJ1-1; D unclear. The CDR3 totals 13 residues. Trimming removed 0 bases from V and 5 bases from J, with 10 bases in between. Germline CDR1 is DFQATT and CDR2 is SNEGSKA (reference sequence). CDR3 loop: CSARESGRTEAFF. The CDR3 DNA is TGCAGTGCTAGAGAATCTGGGAGAACTGAAGCTTTCTTT.